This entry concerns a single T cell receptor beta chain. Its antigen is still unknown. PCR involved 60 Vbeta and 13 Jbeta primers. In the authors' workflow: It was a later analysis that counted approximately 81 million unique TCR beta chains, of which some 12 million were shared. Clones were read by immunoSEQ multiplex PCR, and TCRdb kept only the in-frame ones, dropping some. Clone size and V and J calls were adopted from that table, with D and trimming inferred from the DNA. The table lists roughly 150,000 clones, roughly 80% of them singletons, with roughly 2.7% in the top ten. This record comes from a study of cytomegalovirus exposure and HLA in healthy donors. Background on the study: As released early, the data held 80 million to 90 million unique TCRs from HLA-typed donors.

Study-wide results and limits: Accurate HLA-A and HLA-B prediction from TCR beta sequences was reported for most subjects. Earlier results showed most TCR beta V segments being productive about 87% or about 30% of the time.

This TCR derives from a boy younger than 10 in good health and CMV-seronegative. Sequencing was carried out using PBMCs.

The CDR3 bases are TGTGCCAGCAGCTTGCGCGGCCGGCGGATGTCCGAGCAGTACTTC. This gives the protein CASSLRGRRMSEQYF. The rearrangement links TRBV5-6 to TRBJ2-7; D is uncertain. Trimming took 1 base from V and 6 from J, leaving 17 bases between them. CDR1 SGHDT and CDR2 YYEEEE come from the germline V gene. This CDR3 spans 15 amino acids.